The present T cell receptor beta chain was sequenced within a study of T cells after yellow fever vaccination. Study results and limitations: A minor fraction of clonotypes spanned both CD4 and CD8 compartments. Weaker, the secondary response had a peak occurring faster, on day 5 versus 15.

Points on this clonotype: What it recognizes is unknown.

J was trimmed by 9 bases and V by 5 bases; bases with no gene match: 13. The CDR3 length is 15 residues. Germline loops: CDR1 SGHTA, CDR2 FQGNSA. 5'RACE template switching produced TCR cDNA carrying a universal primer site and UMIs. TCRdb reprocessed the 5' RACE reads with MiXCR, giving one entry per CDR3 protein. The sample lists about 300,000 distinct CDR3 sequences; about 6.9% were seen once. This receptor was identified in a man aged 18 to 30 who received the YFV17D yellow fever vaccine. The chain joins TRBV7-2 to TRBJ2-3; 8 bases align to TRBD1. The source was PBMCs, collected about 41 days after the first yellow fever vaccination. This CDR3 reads CASSPSSGQGSTQYF. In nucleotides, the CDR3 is TGTGCCAGCAGCCCTAGTAGCGGACAGGGCTCGACGCAGTATTTT.